This TCR beta chain was sequenced for a study of Graves' ophthalmopathy and Graves' hyperthyroidism. Looking at the study overall: Pretreatment peripheral blood was obtained at initial diagnosis.

Amplified material comprised TCR beta CDR3 regions derived from RNA transcripts. Amplification began with first-round RT-PCR using HTBI primers, then second-round multiplex PCR was performed. TCRdb re-called the multiplex PCR reads with MiXCR, one entry per CDR3 protein. The data contain 300,000 to 400,000 distinct CDR3 sequences, roughly 16% of them singletons. CDR3 length: 13 amino acids. Trimming cost V 6 bases and J 2 bases; bases outside gene matches: 3. With regard to this clonotype: A much larger clone is a single base away; this may be a read error.

This TCR came from an adult man with Graves' ophthalmopathy. Sequencing was done on a sample of peripheral blood. The chain links TRBV12-3 or TRBV12-4 to TRBJ1-2; TRBD1 aligns across 7 bases. CDR3 loop: CASRQTGNYGYTF. In nucleotides, the CDR3 is TGTGCCAGCAGGCAGACAGGGAACTATGGCTACACCTTC.